This TCR beta chain was captured in a study of vaccination and CD4 T cells after COVID-19. The overall study: Cells were stimulated with overlapping spike peptide pools from SARS-CoV-2, HCoV-NL63, HCoV-OC43 and HCoV-229E.

This CDR3 is 14 amino acids long. Trimming pared 6 bases from V and 5 bases from J, leaving 11 bases between. With the Oncomine TCR Beta short-read assay, DNA from cultured CD4+ T cells was sequenced. TCRdb used MiXCR to reprocess the PCR reads, holding one entry per CDR3 protein. The data contain about 20,000 distinct CDR3 sequences, approximately 48% of them seen just once; the ten biggest clones take up approximately 5%. Documented treatment: approximately nine-day PBMC culture with coronavirus spike peptide pools or control peptides (ViraFEST assay). About 2 million PBMCs were grown per well alongside roughly 10 IU/ml IL-2 and approximately 9.2 ug/ml peptide pools. For this clonotype: What it binds is not known.

This receptor was taken from a human donor who had recovered from COVID-19. Material: CD4+ T cells from blood, cultured in vitro. J is TRBJ1-6 and V is TRBV12-3 or TRBV12-4, with D possibly TRBD1 on 5 matching bases. CDR3 protein: CASRAGTDNSPLHF. The CDR3 bases are TGTGCCAGCAGGGCCGGGACGGATAATTCACCCCTCCACTTT.